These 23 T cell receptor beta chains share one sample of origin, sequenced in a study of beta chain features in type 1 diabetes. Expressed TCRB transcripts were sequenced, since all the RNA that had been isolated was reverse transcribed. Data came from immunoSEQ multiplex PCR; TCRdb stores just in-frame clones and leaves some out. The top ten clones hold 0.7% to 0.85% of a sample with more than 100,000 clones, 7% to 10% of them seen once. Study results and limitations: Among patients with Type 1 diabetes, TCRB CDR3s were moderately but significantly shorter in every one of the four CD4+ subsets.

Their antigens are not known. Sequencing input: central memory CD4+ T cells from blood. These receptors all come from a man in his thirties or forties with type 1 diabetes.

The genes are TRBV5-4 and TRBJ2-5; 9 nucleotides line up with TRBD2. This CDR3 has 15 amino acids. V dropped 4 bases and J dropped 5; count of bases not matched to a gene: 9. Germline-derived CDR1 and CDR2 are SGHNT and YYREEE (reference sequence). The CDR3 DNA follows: TGTGCCAGCAGCGCGGGGGCGGGGGGGGACGAGACCCAGTACTTC. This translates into CASSAGAGGDETQYF. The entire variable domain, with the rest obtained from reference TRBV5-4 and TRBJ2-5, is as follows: ETGVTQSPTHLIKTRGQQVTLRCSSQSGHNTVSWYQQALGQGPQFIFQYYREEENGRGNFPPRFSGLQFPNYSSELNVNALELDDSALYLCASSAGAGGDETQYFGPGTRLLVL.

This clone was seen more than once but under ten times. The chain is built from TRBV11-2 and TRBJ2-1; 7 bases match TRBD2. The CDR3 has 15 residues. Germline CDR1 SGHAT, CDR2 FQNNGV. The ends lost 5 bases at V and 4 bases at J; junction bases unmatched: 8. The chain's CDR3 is CASSLAVAGYNEQFF. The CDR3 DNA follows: TGTGCCAGCAGCCTCGCGGTAGCGGGTTACAATGAGCAGTTCTTC.

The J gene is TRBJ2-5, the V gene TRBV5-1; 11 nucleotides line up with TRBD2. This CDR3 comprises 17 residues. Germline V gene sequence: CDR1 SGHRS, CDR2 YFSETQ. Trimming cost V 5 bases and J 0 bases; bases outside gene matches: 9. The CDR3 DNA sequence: TGCGCCAGCAGAAGCTCGGCTAGCGGGGGGTACCAAGAGACCCAGTACTTC. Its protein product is CASRSSASGGYQETQYF.

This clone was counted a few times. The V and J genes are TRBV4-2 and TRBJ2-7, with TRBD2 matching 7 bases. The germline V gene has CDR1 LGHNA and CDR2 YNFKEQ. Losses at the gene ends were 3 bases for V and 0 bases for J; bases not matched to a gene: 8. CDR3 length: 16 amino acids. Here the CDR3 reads CASSQASGASSYEQYF. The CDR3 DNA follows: TGTGCCAGCAGCCAGGCCAGCGGGGCGAGCTCCTACGAGCAGTACTTC.

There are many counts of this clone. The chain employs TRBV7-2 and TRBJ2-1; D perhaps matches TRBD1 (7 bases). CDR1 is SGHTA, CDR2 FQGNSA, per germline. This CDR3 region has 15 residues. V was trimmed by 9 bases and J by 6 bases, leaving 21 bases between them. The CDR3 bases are TGTGCCAGTAGGGAGGTGGGACAGAGACCCAATGAGCAGTTCTTC. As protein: CASREVGQRPNEQFF.

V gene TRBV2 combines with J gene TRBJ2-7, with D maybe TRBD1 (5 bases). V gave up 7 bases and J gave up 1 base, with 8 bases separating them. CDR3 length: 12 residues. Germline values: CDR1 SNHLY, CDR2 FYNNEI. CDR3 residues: CASNRLSYEQYF. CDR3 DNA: TGTGCCAGCAACAGGCTTTCCTACGAGCAGTACTTC.

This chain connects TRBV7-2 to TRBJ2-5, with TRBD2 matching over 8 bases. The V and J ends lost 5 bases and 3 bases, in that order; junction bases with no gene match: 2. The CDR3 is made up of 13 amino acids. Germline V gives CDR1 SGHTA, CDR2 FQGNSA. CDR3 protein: CASSRRGEETQYF. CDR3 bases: TGTGCCAGCAGCAGGCGGGGGGAAGAGACCCAGTACTTC.

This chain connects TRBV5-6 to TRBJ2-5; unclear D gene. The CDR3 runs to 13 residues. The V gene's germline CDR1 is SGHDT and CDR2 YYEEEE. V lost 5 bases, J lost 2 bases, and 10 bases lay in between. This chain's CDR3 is CASRSIGQETQYF. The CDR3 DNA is TGTGCCAGCAGGAGCATCGGGCAAGAGACCCAGTACTTC.

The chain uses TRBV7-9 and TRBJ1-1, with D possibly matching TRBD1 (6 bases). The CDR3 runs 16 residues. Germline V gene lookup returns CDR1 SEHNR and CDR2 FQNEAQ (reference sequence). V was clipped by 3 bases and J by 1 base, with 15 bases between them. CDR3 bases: TGTGCCAGCAGCTTGAGGTTCGGGACAAAGAACACTGAAGCTTTCTTT. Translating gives CASSLRFGTKNTEAFF.

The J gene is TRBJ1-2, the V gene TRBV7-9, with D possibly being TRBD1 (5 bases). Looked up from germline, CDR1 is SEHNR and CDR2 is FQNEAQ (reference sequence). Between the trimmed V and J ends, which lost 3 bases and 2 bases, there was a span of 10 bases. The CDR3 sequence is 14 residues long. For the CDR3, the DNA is TGTGCCAGCAGCTTTGTGGAGGGGAACTATGGCTACACCTTC. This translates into CASSFVEGNYGYTF. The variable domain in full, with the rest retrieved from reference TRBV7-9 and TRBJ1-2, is DTGVSQNPRHKITKRGQNVTFRCDPISEHNRLYWYRQTLGQGPEFLTYFQNEAQLEKSRLLSDRFSAERPKGSFSTLEIQRTEQGDSAMYLCASSFVEGNYGYTFGSGTRLTVV.

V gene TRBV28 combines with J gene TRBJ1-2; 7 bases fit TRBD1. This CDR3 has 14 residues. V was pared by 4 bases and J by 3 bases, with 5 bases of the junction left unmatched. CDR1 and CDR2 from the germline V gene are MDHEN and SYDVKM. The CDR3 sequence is CASSSGQIYYGYTF. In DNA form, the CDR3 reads TGTGCCAGCAGTTCGGGACAGATATACTATGGCTACACCTTC.

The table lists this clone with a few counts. The CDR3 sequence: CASSQDPSGGPRETQYF. As DNA, the CDR3 is TGCGCCAGCAGCCAAGATCCTAGCGGGGGGCCCAGGGAGACCCAGTACTTC. The J gene is TRBJ2-5, the V gene TRBV4-3; 11 positions agree with TRBD2. This CDR3 is 17 amino acids long. Germline CDR1 is LGHNA and CDR2 is YSLEER. J lost 5 bases, V lost 0 bases, and 8 bases had no gene match.

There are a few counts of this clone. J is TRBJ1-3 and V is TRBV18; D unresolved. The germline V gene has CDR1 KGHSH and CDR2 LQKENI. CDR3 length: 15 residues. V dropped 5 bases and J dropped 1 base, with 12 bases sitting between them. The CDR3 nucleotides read TGTGCCAGCTCATCGCGCGACAAGTCTGGAAACACCATATATTTT. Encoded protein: CASSSRDKSGNTIYF.

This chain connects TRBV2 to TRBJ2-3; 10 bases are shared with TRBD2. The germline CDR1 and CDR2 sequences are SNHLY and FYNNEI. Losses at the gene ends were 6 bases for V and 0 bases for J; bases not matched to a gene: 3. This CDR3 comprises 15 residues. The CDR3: CASRQLAGSTDTQYF. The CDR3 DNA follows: TGTGCCAGCAGGCAACTAGCGGGGAGCACAGATACGCAGTATTTT.

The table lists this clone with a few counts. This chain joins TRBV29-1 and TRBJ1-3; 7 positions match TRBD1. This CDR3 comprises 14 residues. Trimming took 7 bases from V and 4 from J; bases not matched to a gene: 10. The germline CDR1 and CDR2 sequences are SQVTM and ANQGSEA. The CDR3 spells CSAVTGDSGNTIYF. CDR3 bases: TGCAGCGCCGTTACAGGGGACTCCGGAAACACCATATATTTT.

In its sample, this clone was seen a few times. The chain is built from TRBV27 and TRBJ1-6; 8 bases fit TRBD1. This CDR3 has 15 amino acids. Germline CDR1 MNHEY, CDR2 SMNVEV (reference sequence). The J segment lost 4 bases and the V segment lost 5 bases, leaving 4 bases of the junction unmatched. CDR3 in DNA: TGTGCCAGCAGTAAGACAGGGGCATATAATTCACCCCTCCACTTT. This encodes CASSKTGAYNSPLHF.

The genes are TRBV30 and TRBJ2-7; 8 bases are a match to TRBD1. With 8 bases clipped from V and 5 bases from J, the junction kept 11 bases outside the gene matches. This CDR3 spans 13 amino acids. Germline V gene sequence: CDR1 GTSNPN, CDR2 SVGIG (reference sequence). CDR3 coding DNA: TGTGCCCGGAACCGTGGACAGGGCAACGAGCAGTACTTC. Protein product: CARNRGQGNEQYF.

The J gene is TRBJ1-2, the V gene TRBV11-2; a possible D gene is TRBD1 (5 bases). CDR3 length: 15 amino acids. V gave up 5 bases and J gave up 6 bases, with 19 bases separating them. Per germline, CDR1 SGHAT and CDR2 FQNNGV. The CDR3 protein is CASSPNLGVENGYTF. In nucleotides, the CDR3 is TGTGCCAGCAGCCCTAATTTAGGGGTAGAGAATGGCTACACCTTC.

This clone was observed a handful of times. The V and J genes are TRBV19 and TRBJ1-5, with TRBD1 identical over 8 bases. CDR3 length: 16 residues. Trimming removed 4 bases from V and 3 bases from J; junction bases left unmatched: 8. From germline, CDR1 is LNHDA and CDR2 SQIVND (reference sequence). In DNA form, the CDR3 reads TGTGCCAGTAGTACCGGGACAGGTTCCTCCAATCAGCCCCAGCATTTT. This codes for CASSTGTGSSNQPQHF.

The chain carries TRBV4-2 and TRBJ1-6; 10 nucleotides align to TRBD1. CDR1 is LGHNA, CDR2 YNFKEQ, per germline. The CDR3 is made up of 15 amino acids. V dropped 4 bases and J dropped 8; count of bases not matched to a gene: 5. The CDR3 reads CASSPRTGGHSPLHF. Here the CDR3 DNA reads TGTGCCAGCAGCCCTAGGACAGGGGGGCATTCACCCCTCCACTTT.

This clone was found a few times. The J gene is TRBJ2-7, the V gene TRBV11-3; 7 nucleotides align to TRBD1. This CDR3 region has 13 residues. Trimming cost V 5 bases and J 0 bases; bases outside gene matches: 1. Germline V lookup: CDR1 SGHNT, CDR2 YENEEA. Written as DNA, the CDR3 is TGTGCCAGCAGCCGGGACAGCTCCTACGAGCAGTACTTC. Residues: CASSRDSSYEQYF. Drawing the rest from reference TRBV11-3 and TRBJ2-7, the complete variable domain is EAGVVQSPRYKIIEKKQPVAFWCNPISGHNTLYWYLQNLGQGPELLIRYENEEAVDDSQLPKDRFSAERLKGVDSTLKIQPAELGDSAVYLCASSRDSSYEQYFGPGTRLTVT.

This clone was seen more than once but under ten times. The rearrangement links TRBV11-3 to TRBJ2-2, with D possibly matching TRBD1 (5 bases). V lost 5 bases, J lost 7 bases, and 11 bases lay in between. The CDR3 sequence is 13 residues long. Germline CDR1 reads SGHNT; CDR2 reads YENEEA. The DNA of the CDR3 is TGTGCCAGCAGCGGCAGGGTTGGCGGGGAGCTGTTTTTT. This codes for CASSGRVGGELFF.

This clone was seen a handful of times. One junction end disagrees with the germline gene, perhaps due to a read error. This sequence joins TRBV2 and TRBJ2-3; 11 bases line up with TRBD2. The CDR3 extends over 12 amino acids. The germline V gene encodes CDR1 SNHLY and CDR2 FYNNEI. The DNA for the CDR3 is TGTGCCAGCACCCAGACTAGCGGGGAACTAGATTTT. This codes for CASTQTSGELDF.